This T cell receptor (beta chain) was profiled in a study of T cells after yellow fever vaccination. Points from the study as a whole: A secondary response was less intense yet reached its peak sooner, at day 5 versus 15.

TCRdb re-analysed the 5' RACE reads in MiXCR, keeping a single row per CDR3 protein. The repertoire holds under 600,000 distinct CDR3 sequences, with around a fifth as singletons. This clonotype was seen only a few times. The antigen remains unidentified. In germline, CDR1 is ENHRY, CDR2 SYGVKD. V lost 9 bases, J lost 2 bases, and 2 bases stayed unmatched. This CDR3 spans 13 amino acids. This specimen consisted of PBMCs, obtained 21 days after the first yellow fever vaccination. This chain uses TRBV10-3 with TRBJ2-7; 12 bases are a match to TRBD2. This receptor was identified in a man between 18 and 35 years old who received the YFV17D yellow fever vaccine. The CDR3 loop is CAIRLAGAYEQYF. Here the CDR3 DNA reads TGTGCCATTAGACTAGCGGGGGCCTACGAGCAGTACTTC.